This T cell receptor beta chain comes out of a study of cytomegalovirus exposure and HLA in healthy donors. Study results and limitations: Specificity of three CMV-associated chains for CMV antigens was verified in vitro. A later analysis reportedly found fewer N-insertions in an Asian-associated ancestry cluster than the roughly 700-donor mean. Per published reports, the classifier diagnosed cytomegalovirus status with high specificity and sensitivity.

Notes on this clone: As yet, its antigen is unknown. At one end, the junction sequence differs from germline, possibly due to a read error.

PCR involved 60 Vbeta and 13 Jbeta primers. Sequencing used immunoSEQ multiplex PCR; TCRdb keeps in-frame clones, though not all of them. Seen here are roughly 140,000 clones, over 75% observed once, and the top ten hold about 0.66%. The sequenced sample was PBMCs. The clonotype originates from a male donor in good health and CMV-seronegative.

CDR3 sequence reads: CSSSLGQNTEAFF. In DNA form, the CDR3 reads TGTTCCAGCAGCTTAGGACAGAACACTGAAGCTTTCTTT. The chain employs TRBV7-9 and TRBJ1-1; possible D gene TRBD1, 5 bases. The CDR3 contains 13 residues. Germline-derived CDR1 and CDR2 are SEHNR and FQNEAQ (reference sequence).